The 20 T cell receptor beta chains in this list originate from one sample, sequenced in a study of T cell responses to AZD1222 COVID-19 vaccine. The assay was immunoSEQ multiplex PCR, and TCRdb's table has in-frame clones only and misses some. The data contain about 42,000 clones, more than 70% of them singletons. Sequenced material: peripheral blood, taken 28 days after the second AZD1222 dose. Receptor source: an adult who received the AZD1222 COVID-19 vaccine.

This clone was observed a handful of times. The genes are TRBV18 and TRBJ2-1; D gene unclear. CDR3 length equals 15 residues. In germline, CDR1 is KGHSH, CDR2 LQKENI. V shed 3 bases and J shed 2 bases, with 11 bases lying between them. CDR3 in amino acids: CASSPSLDAYNEQFF. The DNA for the CDR3 is TGTGCCAGCTCACCGTCGCTGGACGCCTACAATGAGCAGTTCTTC.

The chain joins TRBV18 to TRBJ1-4; D uncertain. Trimming stripped 3 bases from V and 5 bases from J, with 4 bases between. Germline V gives CDR1 KGHSH, CDR2 LQKENI. The length of the CDR3 is 12 residues. The CDR3 loop is CASSPYNEKLFF. CDR3 bases: TGTGCCAGCTCACCTTACAATGAAAAACTGTTTTTT. The entire variable domain, with the rest obtained from reference TRBV18 and TRBJ1-4, is as follows: NAGVMQNPRHLVRRRGQEARLRCSPMKGHSHVYWYRQLPEEGLKFMVYLQKENIIDESGMPKERFSAEFPKEGPSILRIQQVVRGDSAAYFCASSPYNEKLFFGSGTQLSVL.

The CDR3 DNA reads TGTGCCAGCAGCTTAGTTGCAGGGGTCGGGGAAAAACTGTTTTTT. It translates to CASSLVAGVGEKLFF. The V call is TRBV7-2, the J call TRBJ1-4; D is perhaps TRBD1 (6 bases). The V and J ends lost 1 base and 8 bases respectively, with 14 bases between them. This CDR3 is 15 amino acids long. CDR1 SGHTA and CDR2 FQGNSA come from the germline V gene.

This clone occurred a few times. CDR3 DNA sequence: TGTGCCAGTAGTATTTACAGCGGCCCCCTCAATGAGCAGTTCTTC. Protein sequence: CASSIYSGPLNEQFF. The chain uses TRBV19 and TRBJ2-1; D is possibly TRBD2 (5 bases). CDR3 length: 15 residues. Germline-derived CDR1 and CDR2 are LNHDA and SQIVND (reference sequence). The V and J ends lost 3 bases and 6 bases respectively, with 15 bases between them.

J is TRBJ1-4 and V is TRBV7-2, with a possible D match to TRBD1 (5 bases). Germline CDR1 SGHTA, CDR2 FQGNSA. V was shortened by 5 bases and J by 6 bases, with 19 bases between the two germline ends. The CDR3 consists of 16 residues. CDR3: CASSPQGHKTYEKLFF. The CDR3 nucleotides are TGTGCCAGCAGCCCACAAGGACACAAGACCTATGAAAAACTGTTTTTT. The variable domain in full, completed from reference TRBV7-2 and TRBJ1-4, reads GAGVSQSPSNKVTEKGKDVELRCDPISGHTALYWYRQSLGQGLEFLIYFQGNSAPDKSGLPSDRFSAERTGGSVSTLTIQRTQQEDSAVYLCASSPQGHKTYEKLFFGSGTQLSVL.

This clone was recorded only once. The V gene is TRBV7-2, the J gene TRBJ2-1; 11 bases fit TRBD2. Germline V gives CDR1 SGHTA, CDR2 FQGNSA. Trimming took 5 bases from V and 4 from J; bases not matched to a gene: 13. The CDR3 spans 18 residues. CDR3 sequence: CASSPRGSTSGAYNEQFF. The CDR3, as DNA: TGTGCCAGCAGCCCACGGGGGTCGACTAGCGGGGCTTACAATGAGCAGTTCTTC.

V gene TRBV10-3 combines with J gene TRBJ2-1; D unclear. The germline gives CDR1 ENHRY, CDR2 SYGVKD. V dropped 0 bases and J dropped 9 bases, with 6 bases sitting between them. The CDR3 contains 12 residues. The CDR3 DNA sequence: TGTGCCATCAGTGAGTCGGGGTTTGAGCAGTTCTTC. The encoded protein is CAISESGFEQFF.

This clone was found a few times. The rearrangement links TRBV25-1 to TRBJ2-5; 8 nucleotides line up with TRBD2. Germline V lookup: CDR1 MGHDK, CDR2 SYGVNS. Trimming at V came to 9 bases and at J to 5 bases, leaving 17 bases not matched to a gene. The CDR3 is 16 amino acids. The CDR3 DNA sequence: TGTGCCAGTACCCCGGGTGAGCGGGGGCAAGCGGAGACCCAGTACTTC. Residues: CASTPGERGQAETQYF.

This chain uses TRBV7-2 with TRBJ1-2; D gene ambiguous. V gave up 8 bases and J gave up 3 bases, with 25 bases separating them. The CDR3 extends over 17 amino acids. Germline V lookup: CDR1 SGHTA, CDR2 FQGNSA. CDR3 sequence reads: CASPCGRSRECDYGYTF. CDR3 coding DNA: TGTGCCAGCCCTTGCGGCAGGTCTCGGGAGTGTGACTATGGCTACACCTTC.

The genes are TRBV6-2 or TRBV6-3 and TRBJ2-1, with TRBD2 matching 8 bases. The CDR3 is 17 residues long. Germline V gene data show CDR1 as MNHEY and CDR2 as SVGEGT. The V and J ends lost 0 bases and 4 bases, in that order; junction bases with no gene match: 8. The CDR3 DNA reads as TGTGCCAGCAGTTACTCGCGTAGGGTAGCGGGGTACAATGAGCAGTTCTTC. Residues: CASSYSRRVAGYNEQFF.

The chain links TRBV13 to TRBJ2-7; 9 nucleotides align to TRBD1. The V gene's germline CDR1 is PRHDT and CDR2 FYEKMQ (reference sequence). There are 15 residues in the CDR3. After removal of 5 bases from V and 5 bases from J, the junction contained 10 bases not matched to a gene. CDR3: CASSRRPGQGNEQYF. The CDR3 DNA reads TGTGCCAGCAGCAGGAGACCGGGACAGGGCAACGAGCAGTACTTC.

The rearrangement joins TRBV4-1 to TRBJ2-2, with D perhaps TRBD1 (6 bases). Germline-derived CDR1 and CDR2 are MGHRA and YSYEKL. V was shortened by 3 bases and J by 0 bases, with 17 bases between the two germline ends. This CDR3 is built from 18 residues. CDR3 loop: CASSQNGWDTANTGELFF. Here the CDR3 DNA reads TGCGCCAGCAGCCAGAATGGGTGGGACACGGCGAACACCGGGGAGCTGTTTTTT.

The chain combines TRBV19 with TRBJ2-3; D gene uncertain. Germline CDR1 LNHDA, CDR2 SQIVND (reference sequence). This CDR3 spans 13 amino acids. V dropped 6 bases and J dropped 6 bases, with 13 bases sitting between them. CDR3 loop: CASSNVGGDTQYF. As DNA, the CDR3 is TGTGCCAGTAGCAACGTGGGTGGGGATACGCAGTATTTT.

The chain employs TRBV12-5 and TRBJ1-1; D not resolved. The CDR3 covers 13 residues. CDR1 LGHNT and CDR2 FRNRAP come from the germline V gene. V was trimmed by 1 base and J by 3 bases, leaving 6 bases between them. In DNA, the CDR3 is TGTGCTAGTGGTTTGGAACAGTACACTGAAGCTTTCTTT. It translates to CASGLEQYTEAFF.

The V gene is TRBV4-2, the J gene TRBJ2-2; TRBD2 is a possible D gene (6 bases). Trimming removed 7 bases from V and 7 bases from J, with 16 bases in between. Germline V CDR1 and CDR2: LGHNA, YNFKEQ. CDR3 size: 14 residues. CDR3 sequence reads: CASTARIAVGELFF. The CDR3, as DNA: TGTGCCAGCACCGCCCGGATAGCGGTCGGGGAGCTGTTTTTT.

The V and J genes are TRBV7-2 and TRBJ1-3, with D perhaps TRBD1 (5 bases). Germline CDR1 SGHTA, CDR2 FQGNSA. The V end was cut by 0 bases, the J end by 5 bases, with 14 bases between. The CDR3 has 16 residues. The CDR3 DNA reads TGTGCCAGCAGCTTAGCAGTCTCGGGGCATAGAAACACCATATATTTT. This encodes CASSLAVSGHRNTIYF. Full variable domain (outside the CDR3, taken from reference TRBV7-2 and TRBJ1-3): GAGVSQSPSNKVTEKGKDVELRCDPISGHTALYWYRQSLGQGLEFLIYFQGNSAPDKSGLPSDRFSAERTGGSVSTLTIQRTQQEDSAVYLCASSLAVSGHRNTIYFGEGSWLTVV.

The chain has TRBV18 and TRBJ2-4; 8 bases are shared with TRBD1. J lost 0 bases, V lost 3 bases, and 4 bases had no gene match. Germline V lookup: CDR1 KGHSH, CDR2 LQKENI. The CDR3 is made up of 16 amino acids. Here the CDR3 reads CASSPGQGLAKNIQYF. The CDR3 nucleotides read TGTGCCAGCTCACCTGGACAGGGCCTAGCCAAAAACATTCAGTACTTC.

The chain employs TRBV5-6 and TRBJ1-6, with D uncertain. This CDR3 spans 15 amino acids. Germline CDR1 is SGHDT and CDR2 is YYEEEE. Trimming left V 4 bases short and J 7 bases short, with 15 bases between. The CDR3 here is CASSPGLYLNSPLHF. CDR3 DNA sequence: TGTGCCAGCAGCCCCGGACTTTATTTGAATTCACCCCTCCACTTT.

The CDR3 bases are TGTGCCAGCAGCTCCCGCGGGACAGGGGGCTCTGGGGCCAACGTCCTGACTTTC. Encoded protein: CASSSRGTGGSGANVLTF. The chain links TRBV7-2 to TRBJ2-6; 11 bases agree with TRBD1. There are 18 residues in the CDR3. Germline assignment: CDR1 SGHTA and CDR2 FQGNSA. V dropped 4 bases and J dropped 0; count of bases not matched to a gene: 5.

This chain's CDR3 is CASSSTGLAGGGEQYF. CDR3 sequence (DNA): TGTGCCAGCAGTTCGACCGGACTAGCGGGAGGGGGGGAGCAGTACTTC. The gene calls are TRBV27 and TRBJ2-7, with 15 nucleotides matching TRBD2. Per germline, CDR1 MNHEY and CDR2 SMNVEV (reference sequence). The ends lost 4 bases at V and 7 bases at J; junction bases unmatched: 8. The length of the CDR3 is 16 residues.